The next 4 T cell receptor beta chains were all read from a single sample in a study of cytomegalovirus exposure and HLA in healthy donors. It was with 60 Vbeta and 13 Jbeta primers that the PCR ran. Generated by immunoSEQ multiplex PCR, the TCRdb table keeps only in-frame clones and is missing some. The sample holds over 110,000 clones, roughly 80% seen once. Sequencing was performed on PBMCs. These receptors were taken from a man in his forties or fifties in good health and CMV-seronegative.

About this clone: At one end the junction does not follow the germline gene, possibly because of a read error. J is TRBJ2-1 and V is TRBV4-3; D possibly corresponds to TRBD1 (6 bases). CDR3 length equals 13 residues. Germline CDR1 and CDR2: LGHNA and YSLEER. The CDR3 loop reads CVSSQGQFNEQFF. CDR3 nucleotide sequence: TGCGTCAGCAGCCAAGGACAGTTCAATGAGCAGTTCTTC.

Details on this clone: Germline and junction disagree at one end, which may indicate a read error. The chain recombines TRBV5-1 with TRBJ1-1; D remains unclear. The CDR3 runs 14 residues. Germline V CDR1 and CDR2: SGHRS, YFSETQ. The CDR3 region has the DNA TGCGCCAGCAGATTGGACTGGGCGAACACTGAAGCTTTCTTT. The encoded protein is CASRLDWANTEAFF.

This chain uses TRBV5-1 with TRBJ2-1; TRBD1 might be the D (6 bases). The CDR3 contains 15 residues. Trimming removed 7 bases from V and 4 bases from J, with 18 bases in between. Germline V gives CDR1 SGHRS, CDR2 YFSETQ. In nucleotides, the CDR3 is TGCGCCAGCCTGTCTTCCCCAGGGGTTTACAATGAGCAGTTCTTC. Amino acid sequence: CASLSSPGVYNEQFF.

The V and J genes are TRBV6-1 and TRBJ1-5; D gene unclear. Deletions cut 8 bases from V and 11 bases from J, with 16 bases between. CDR1 MNHNS and CDR2 SASEGT come from the germline V gene. The CDR3 length is 12 residues. The CDR3 DNA sequence: TGTGCCAGCTTAGACGGAGGGAGAGCCCAGCATTTT. Protein: CASLDGGRAQHF.